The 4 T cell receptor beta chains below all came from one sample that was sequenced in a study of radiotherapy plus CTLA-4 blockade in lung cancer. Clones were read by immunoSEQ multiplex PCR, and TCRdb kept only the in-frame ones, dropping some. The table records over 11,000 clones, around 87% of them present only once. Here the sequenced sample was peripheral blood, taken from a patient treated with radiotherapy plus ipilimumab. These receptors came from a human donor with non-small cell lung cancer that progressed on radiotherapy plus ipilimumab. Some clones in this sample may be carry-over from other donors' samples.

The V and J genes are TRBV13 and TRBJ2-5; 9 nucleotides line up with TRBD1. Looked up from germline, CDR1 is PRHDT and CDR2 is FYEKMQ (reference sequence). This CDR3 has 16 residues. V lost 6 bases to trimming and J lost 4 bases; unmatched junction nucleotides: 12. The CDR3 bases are TGTGCCAGCAGTTACGACAGGGGGAAAACTCGAGAGACCCAGTACTTC. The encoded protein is CASSYDRGKTRETQYF. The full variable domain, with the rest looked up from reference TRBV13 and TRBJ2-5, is AAGVIQSPRHLIKEKRETATLKCYPIPRHDTVYWYQQGPGQDPQFLISFYEKMQSDKGSIPDRFSAQQFSDYHSELNMSSLELGDSALYFCASSYDRGKTRETQYFGPGTRLLVL.

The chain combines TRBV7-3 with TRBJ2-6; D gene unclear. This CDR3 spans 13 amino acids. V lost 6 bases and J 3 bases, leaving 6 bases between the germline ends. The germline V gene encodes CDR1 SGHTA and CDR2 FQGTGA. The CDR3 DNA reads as TGTGCCAGCAGATTGAGTGGGGCCAACGTCCTGACTTTC. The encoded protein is CASRLSGANVLTF.

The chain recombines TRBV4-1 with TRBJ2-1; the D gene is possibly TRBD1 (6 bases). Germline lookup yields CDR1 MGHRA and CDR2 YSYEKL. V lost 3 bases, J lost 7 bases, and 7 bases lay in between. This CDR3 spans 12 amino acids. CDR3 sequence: CASSHQGNEQFF. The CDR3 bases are TGCGCCAGCAGCCACCAGGGGAATGAGCAGTTCTTC.

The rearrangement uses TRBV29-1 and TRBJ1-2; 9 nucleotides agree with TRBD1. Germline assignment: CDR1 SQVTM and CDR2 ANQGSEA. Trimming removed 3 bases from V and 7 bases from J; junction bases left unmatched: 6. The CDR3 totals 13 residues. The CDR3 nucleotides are TGCAGCGTTGAGGCAAGACAGGGGGGTGGCTACACCTTC. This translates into CSVEARQGGGYTF.